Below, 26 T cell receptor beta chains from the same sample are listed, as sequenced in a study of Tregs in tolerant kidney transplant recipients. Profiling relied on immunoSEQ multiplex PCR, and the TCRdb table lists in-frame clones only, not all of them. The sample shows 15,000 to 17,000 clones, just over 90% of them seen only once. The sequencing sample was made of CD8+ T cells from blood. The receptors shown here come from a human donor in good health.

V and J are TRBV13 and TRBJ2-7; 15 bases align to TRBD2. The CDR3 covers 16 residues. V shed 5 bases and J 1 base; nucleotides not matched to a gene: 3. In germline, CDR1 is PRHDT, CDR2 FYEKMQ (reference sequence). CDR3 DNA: TGTGCCAGCAGCCTTGGACTAGCGGGAGGGTCCTACGAGCAGTACTTC. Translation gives CASSLGLAGGSYEQYF.

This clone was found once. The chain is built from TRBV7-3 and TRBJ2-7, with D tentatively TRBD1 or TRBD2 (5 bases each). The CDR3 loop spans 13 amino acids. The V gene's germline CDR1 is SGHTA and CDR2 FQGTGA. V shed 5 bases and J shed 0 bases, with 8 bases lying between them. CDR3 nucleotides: TGTGCCAGCAGCCCAGGGACCTCCTACGAGCAGTACTTC. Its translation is CASSPGTSYEQYF.

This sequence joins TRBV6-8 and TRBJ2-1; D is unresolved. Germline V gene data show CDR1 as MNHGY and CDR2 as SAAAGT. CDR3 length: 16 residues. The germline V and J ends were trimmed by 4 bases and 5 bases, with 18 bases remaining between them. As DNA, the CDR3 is TGTGCCAGCAGTTTCCGCTTTATCGAGCGCGACAATGAGCAGTTCTTC. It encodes CASSFRFIERDNEQFF.

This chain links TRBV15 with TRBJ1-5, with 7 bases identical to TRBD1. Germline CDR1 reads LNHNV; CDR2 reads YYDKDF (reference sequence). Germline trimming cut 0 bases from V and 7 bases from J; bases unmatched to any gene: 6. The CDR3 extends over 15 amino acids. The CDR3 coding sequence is TGTGCCACCAGCAGAGATCGAGGGGGCAGCCAGCCCCAGCATTTT. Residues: CATSRDRGGSQPQHF.

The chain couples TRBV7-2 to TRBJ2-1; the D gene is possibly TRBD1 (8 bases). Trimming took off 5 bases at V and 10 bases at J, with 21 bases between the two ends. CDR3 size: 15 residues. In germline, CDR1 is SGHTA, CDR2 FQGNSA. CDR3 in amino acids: CASSTTGGEGREQFF. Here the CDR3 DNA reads TGTGCCAGCAGCACCACAGGGGGGGAAGGTCGGGAGCAGTTCTTC.

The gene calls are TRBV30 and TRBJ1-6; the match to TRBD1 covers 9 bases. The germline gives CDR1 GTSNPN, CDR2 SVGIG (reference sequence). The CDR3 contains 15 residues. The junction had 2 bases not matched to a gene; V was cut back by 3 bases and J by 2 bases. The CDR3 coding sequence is TGTGCCTGGAGCCGGGACAGGGCCTATAATTCACCCCTCCACTTT. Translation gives CAWSRDRAYNSPLHF.

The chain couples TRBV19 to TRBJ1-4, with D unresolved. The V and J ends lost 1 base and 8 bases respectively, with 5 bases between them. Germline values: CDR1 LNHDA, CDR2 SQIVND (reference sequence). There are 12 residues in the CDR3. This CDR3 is CASSIGAEKLFF. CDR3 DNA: TGTGCCAGTAGTATAGGGGCCGAAAAACTGTTTTTT.

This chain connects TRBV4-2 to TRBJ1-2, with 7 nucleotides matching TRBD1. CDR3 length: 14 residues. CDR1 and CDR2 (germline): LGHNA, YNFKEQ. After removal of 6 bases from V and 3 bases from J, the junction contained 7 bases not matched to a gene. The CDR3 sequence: CASRPTGQYYGYTF. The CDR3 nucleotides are TGTGCCAGCAGGCCGACGGGACAGTACTATGGCTACACCTTC.

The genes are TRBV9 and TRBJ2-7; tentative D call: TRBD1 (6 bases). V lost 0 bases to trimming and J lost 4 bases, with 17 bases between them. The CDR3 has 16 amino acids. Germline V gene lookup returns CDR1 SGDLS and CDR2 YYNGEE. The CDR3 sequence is CASSVGGQNPGYEQYF. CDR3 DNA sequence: TGTGCCAGCAGCGTAGGGGGGCAGAACCCTGGATACGAGCAGTACTTC.

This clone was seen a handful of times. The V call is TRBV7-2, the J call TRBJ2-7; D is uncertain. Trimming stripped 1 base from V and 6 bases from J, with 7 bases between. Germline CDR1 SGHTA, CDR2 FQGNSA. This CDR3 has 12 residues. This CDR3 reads CASSLGSPEQYF. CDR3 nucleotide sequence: TGTGCCAGCAGCTTAGGATCCCCCGAGCAGTACTTC.

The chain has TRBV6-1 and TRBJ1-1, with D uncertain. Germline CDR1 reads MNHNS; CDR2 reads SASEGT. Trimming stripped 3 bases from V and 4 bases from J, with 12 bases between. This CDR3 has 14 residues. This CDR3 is CASSDPNWGTEAFF. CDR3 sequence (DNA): TGTGCCAGCAGTGATCCCAATTGGGGCACTGAAGCTTTCTTT.

DNA for the CDR3: TGTGCCAGCCGTCCCGGGGTCACCTACAATGAGCAGTTCTTC. It yields the protein CASRPGVTYNEQFF. V gene TRBV2 combines with J gene TRBJ2-1; weak D call: TRBD2 (5 bases). CDR1 SNHLY and CDR2 FYNNEI come from the germline V gene. The CDR3 extends over 14 amino acids. The ends were cut back, 8 bases at V and 2 bases at J, with 13 bases in the middle.

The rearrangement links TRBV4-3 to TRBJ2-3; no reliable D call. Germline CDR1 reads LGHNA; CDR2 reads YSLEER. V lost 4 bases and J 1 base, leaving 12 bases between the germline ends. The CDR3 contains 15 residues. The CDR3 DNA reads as TGCGCCAGCAGCCCTTCGCGGCACGGCACAGATACGCAGTATTTT. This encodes CASSPSRHGTDTQYF.

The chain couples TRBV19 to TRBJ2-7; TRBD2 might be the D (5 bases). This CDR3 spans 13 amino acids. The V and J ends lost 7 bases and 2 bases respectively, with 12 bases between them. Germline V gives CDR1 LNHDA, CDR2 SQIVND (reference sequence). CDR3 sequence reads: CASNAGGPYEQYF. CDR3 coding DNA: TGTGCCAGTAATGCGGGTGGGCCCTACGAGCAGTACTTC.

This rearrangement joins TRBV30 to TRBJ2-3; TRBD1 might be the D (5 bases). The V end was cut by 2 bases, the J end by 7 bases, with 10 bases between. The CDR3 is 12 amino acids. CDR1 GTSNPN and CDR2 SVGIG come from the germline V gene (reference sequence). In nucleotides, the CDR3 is TGTGCCTGGAGTAGGGGTGACAATACGCAGTATTTT. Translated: CAWSRGDNTQYF. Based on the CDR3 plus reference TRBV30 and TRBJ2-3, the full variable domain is SQTIHQWPATLVQPVGSPLSLECTVEGTSNPNLYWYRQAAGRGLQLLFYSVGIGQISSEVPQNLSASRPQDRQFILSSKKLLLSDSGFYLCAWSRGDNTQYFGPGTRLTVL.

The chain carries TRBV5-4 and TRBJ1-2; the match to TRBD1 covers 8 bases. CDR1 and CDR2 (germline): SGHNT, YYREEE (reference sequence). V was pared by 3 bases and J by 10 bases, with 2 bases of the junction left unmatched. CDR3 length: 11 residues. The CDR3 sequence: CASSSGQVYTF. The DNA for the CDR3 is TGTGCCAGCAGCTCGGGACAGGTCTACACCTTC.

The CDR3 DNA reads as TGTGCCCTGGGGGTCTCTGGAAACACCATATATTTT. Protein sequence: CALGVSGNTIYF. This chain links TRBV30 with TRBJ1-3; perhaps TRBD1 as D (5 bases). The CDR3 is 12 residues long. Germline assignment: CDR1 GTSNPN and CDR2 SVGIG (reference sequence). The V end lost 8 bases, the J end lost 0 bases, and 8 bases lay between the germline ends.

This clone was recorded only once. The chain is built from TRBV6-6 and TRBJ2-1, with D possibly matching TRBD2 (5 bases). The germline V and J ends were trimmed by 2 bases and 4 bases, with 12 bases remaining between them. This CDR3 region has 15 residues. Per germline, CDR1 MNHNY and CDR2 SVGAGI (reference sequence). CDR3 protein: CASSYEGSRYNEQFF. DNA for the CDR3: TGTGCCAGCAGTTACGAGGGCTCAAGGTACAATGAGCAGTTCTTC.

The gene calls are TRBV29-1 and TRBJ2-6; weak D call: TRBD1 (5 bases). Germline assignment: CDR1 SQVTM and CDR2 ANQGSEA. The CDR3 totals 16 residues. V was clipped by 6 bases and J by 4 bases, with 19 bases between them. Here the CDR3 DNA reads TGCAGCGTCTGGACACTATCCTCTGTAGGGGCCAACGTCCTGACTTTC. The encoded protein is CSVWTLSSVGANVLTF.

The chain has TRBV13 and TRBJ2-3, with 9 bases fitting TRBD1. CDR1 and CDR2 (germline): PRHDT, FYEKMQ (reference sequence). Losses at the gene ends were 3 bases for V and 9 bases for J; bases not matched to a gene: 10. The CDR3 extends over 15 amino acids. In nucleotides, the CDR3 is TGTGCCAGCAGCTTGGCACAGGGGGCGAGGAGCACGCAGTATTTT. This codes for CASSLAQGARSTQYF. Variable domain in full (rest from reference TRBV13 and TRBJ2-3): AAGVIQSPRHLIKEKRETATLKCYPIPRHDTVYWYQQGPGQDPQFLISFYEKMQSDKGSIPDRFSAQQFSDYHSELNMSSLELGDSALYFCASSLAQGARSTQYFGPGTRLTVL.

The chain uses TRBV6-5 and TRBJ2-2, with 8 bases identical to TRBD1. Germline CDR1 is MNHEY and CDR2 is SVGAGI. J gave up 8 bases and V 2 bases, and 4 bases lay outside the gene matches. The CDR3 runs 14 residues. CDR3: CASSYGQGSGELFF. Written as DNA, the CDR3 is TGTGCCAGCAGTTACGGACAGGGATCTGGGGAGCTGTTTTTT.

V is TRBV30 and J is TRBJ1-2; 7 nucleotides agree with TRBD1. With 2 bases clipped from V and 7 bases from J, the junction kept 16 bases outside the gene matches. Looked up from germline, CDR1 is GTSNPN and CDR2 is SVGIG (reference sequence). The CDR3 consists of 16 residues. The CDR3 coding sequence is TGTGCCTGGAGTTCCGTCTGGGCCGACAGGGATACTGGCTACACCTTC. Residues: CAWSSVWADRDTGYTF.

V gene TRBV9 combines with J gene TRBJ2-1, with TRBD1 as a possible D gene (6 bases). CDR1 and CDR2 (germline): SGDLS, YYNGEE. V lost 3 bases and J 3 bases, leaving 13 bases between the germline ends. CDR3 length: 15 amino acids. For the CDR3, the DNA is TGTGCCAGCAGCGCCTCCCAGGACAGCTACAATGAGCAGTTCTTC. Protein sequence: CASSASQDSYNEQFF.

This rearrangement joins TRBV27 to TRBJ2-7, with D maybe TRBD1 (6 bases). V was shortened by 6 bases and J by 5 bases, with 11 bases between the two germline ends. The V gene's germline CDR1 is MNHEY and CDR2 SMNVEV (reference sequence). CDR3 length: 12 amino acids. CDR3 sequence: CASRTGLDEQYF. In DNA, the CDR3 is TGTGCCAGCAGGACAGGCCTGGACGAGCAGTACTTC.

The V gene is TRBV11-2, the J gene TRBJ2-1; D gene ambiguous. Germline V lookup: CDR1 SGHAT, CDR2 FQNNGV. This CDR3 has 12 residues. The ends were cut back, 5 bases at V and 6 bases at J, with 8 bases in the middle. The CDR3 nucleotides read TGTGCCAGCAGCCTCGGACCCAATGAGCAGTTCTTC. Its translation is CASSLGPNEQFF.

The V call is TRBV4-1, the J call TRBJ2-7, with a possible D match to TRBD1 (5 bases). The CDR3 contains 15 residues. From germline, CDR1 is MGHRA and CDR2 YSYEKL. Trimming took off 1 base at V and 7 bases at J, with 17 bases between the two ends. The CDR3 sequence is CASSQGSQGEVEQYF. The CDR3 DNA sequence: TGCGCCAGCAGCCAAGGAAGCCAGGGTGAGGTAGAGCAGTACTTC.